The 29 T cell receptor beta chains reported below all come from one sample, sequenced in a study of T cell repertoires in cytomegalovirus infection. Using its own MiXCR run on the reads, TCRdb lists one record per CDR3 protein. The sample lists about 490,000 distinct CDR3 sequences, approximately 25% occurring once. Sequences were obtained from PBMCs. These TCRs come from a human donor in good health (CMV status not recorded). Some clones in this sample may be carry-over from other donors' samples.

The rearrangement links TRBV7-9 to TRBJ1-2, with D maybe TRBD1 (6 bases). Deletions cut 5 bases from V and 0 bases from J, with 19 bases between. This CDR3 is 17 amino acids long. Germline lookup yields CDR1 SEHNR and CDR2 FQNEAQ (reference sequence). CDR3: CASSIEQGLPSNYGYTF. DNA for the CDR3: TGTGCCAGCAGCATAGAACAGGGCCTTCCCTCTAACTATGGCTACACCTTC.

The chain has TRBV12-3 or TRBV12-4 and TRBJ1-6; unclear D gene. Trimming removed 3 bases at V and 2 bases at J, with 14 bases between. There are 17 residues in the CDR3. The DNA for the CDR3 is TGTGCCAGCAGTTTCGGGCGGCCCAATACCTATAATTCACCCCTCCACTTT. Residues: CASSFGRPNTYNSPLHF.

This clonotype was counted many times. The CDR3 reads CASGIAMQPGELFF. The CDR3 DNA reads as TGTGCCAGCGGGATAGCTATGCAGCCCGGGGAGCTGTTTTTT. The rearrangement links TRBV7-2 to TRBJ2-2; D is unclear. V was clipped by 8 bases and J by 6 bases, with 16 bases between them. Germline values: CDR1 SGHTA, CDR2 FQGNSA. The CDR3 is 14 amino acids.

There are many counts of this clonotype. This chain joins TRBV14 and TRBJ2-3, with 7 positions matching TRBD2. Germline CDR1 and CDR2: SGHDN and FVKESK. V gave up 0 bases and J gave up 2 bases; unmatched junction bases: 8. This CDR3 spans 17 amino acids. As DNA, the CDR3 is TGTGCCAGCAGCCAAGATTCGTGGGAGGGGATCACAGATACGCAGTATTTT. As protein: CASSQDSWEGITDTQYF.

This clonotype has a count of ten or more. The chain has TRBV11-2 and TRBJ2-5, with D possibly matching TRBD2 (5 bases). Germline V gene sequence: CDR1 SGHAT, CDR2 FQNNGV. V was trimmed by 1 base and J by 4 bases, leaving 7 bases between them. This CDR3 contains 13 residues. CDR3 DNA sequence: TGTGCCAGCAGCTTAGTCCGGGGAGAGACCCAGTACTTC. Residues: CASSLVRGETQYF.

The rearrangement joins TRBV12-3 or TRBV12-4 to TRBJ2-7; no clear D. The V end was cut by 8 bases, the J end by 0 bases, with 11 bases between. The CDR3 runs to 13 residues. CDR3 nucleotide sequence: TGTGCCAGCGGATTTATCAGCTCCTACGAGCAGTACTTC. Translation gives CASGFISSYEQYF.

The sample holds a few counts of this clonotype. The chain couples TRBV30 to TRBJ1-1; no clear D. CDR3 size: 13 residues. Trimming took 0 bases from V and 4 from J, leaving 9 bases between them. CDR1 GTSNPN and CDR2 SVGIG come from the germline V gene (reference sequence). The CDR3 sequence: CAWSVSTATEAFF. CDR3 nucleotide sequence: TGTGCCTGGAGTGTATCTACCGCCACTGAAGCTTTCTTT.

There are a few counts of this clonotype. The genes are TRBV12-3 or TRBV12-4 and TRBJ1-1, with D possibly being TRBD1 (5 bases). CDR3 length: 15 residues. V lost 5 bases and J 5 bases, leaving 18 bases between the germline ends. CDR3 bases: TGTGCCAGCAGTCTCGGGCGGGGGAAGAGTACTGAAGCTTTCTTT. Amino acid sequence: CASSLGRGKSTEAFF.

The chain carries TRBV7-2 and TRBJ1-3, with D hard to call. Germline V CDR1 and CDR2: SGHTA, FQGNSA. This CDR3 has 14 amino acids. Trimming took off 1 base at V and 2 bases at J, with 6 bases between the two ends. The chain's CDR3 is CASSLGITGNTIYF. The CDR3 DNA sequence: TGTGCCAGCAGCTTAGGGATTACTGGAAACACCATATATTTT.

The chain recombines TRBV20-1 with TRBJ1-5; 7 positions match TRBD1. Germline V gives CDR1 DFQATT, CDR2 SNEGSKA (reference sequence). Losses at the gene ends were 0 bases for V and 6 bases for J; bases not matched to a gene: 8. The CDR3 covers 15 residues. As DNA, the CDR3 is TGCAGTGCTAGAGATCGTCACAGGGGAAGTCAGCCCCAGCATTTT. Translation: CSARDRHRGSQPQHF.

This clonotype was detected ten times or more. V gene TRBV19 combines with J gene TRBJ2-6; 7 bases line up with TRBD1. After removal of 6 bases from V and 2 bases from J, the junction contained 4 bases not matched to a gene. Germline V gene data show CDR1 as LNHDA and CDR2 as SQIVND (reference sequence). This CDR3 is 15 amino acids long. CDR3 bases: TGTGCCAGTAGCCTGACAGGGCCTGGGGCCAACGTCCTGACTTTC. Its protein product is CASSLTGPGANVLTF.

The V call is TRBV25-1, the J call TRBJ2-2, with 7 bases lining up with TRBD2. This CDR3 is 14 amino acids long. CDR1 MGHDK and CDR2 SYGVNS come from the germline V gene. Trimming at V came to 7 bases and at J to 4 bases, leaving 6 bases not matched to a gene. CDR3 in DNA: TGTGCCAGCAATGCGGGAGCTTTCACCGGGGAGCTGTTTTTT. This codes for CASNAGAFTGELFF.

This clonotype has at least ten counts. The chain combines TRBV28 with TRBJ2-5; TRBD2 matches 14 bases. V gave up 5 bases and J gave up 5 bases; unmatched junction bases: 7. The CDR3 has 16 amino acids. The V gene's germline CDR1 is MDHEN and CDR2 SYDVKM. The CDR3 loop is CASSLGLAGAGETQYF. In DNA, the CDR3 is TGTGCCAGCAGTCTGGGACTAGCGGGAGCAGGGGAGACCCAGTACTTC.

The chain couples TRBV12-3 or TRBV12-4 to TRBJ2-7, with D tentatively TRBD1 (6 bases). The CDR3 has 14 amino acids. V lost 5 bases and J 2 bases, leaving 13 bases between the germline ends. The CDR3 nucleotides are TGTGCCAGCAGTACACTGACAGGTCCCTACGAGCAGTACTTC. Its translation is CASSTLTGPYEQYF.

This clonotype turned up a few times. CDR3 region: CASRRLAGIEQFF. The CDR3 nucleotides read TGCGCCAGCAGGCGACTAGCGGGAATCGAGCAGTTCTTC. The chain joins TRBV5-1 to TRBJ2-1, with 11 bases matching TRBD2. Unmatched junction bases numbered 5, after V lost 5 bases and J lost 10 bases. The CDR3 loop spans 13 amino acids. Germline V CDR1 and CDR2: SGHRS, YFSETQ.

The rearrangement uses TRBV27 and TRBJ1-2, with 8 bases matching TRBD1. V was clipped by 0 bases and J by 8 bases; unmatched bases: 8. This CDR3 spans 15 amino acids. Germline V lookup: CDR1 MNHEY, CDR2 SMNVEV (reference sequence). This chain's CDR3 is CASSLSGTGSLGYTF. CDR3 sequence (DNA): TGTGCCAGCAGTTTATCGGGGACAGGATCGTTAGGCTACACCTTC.

This clonotype was seen many times. The chain couples TRBV7-2 to TRBJ1-2; no clear D. The germline V gene encodes CDR1 SGHTA and CDR2 FQGNSA. This CDR3 has 15 amino acids. Trimming cost V 1 base and J 3 bases, with 12 bases left between them. CDR3 residues: CASSLVPGGDYGYTF. The DNA for the CDR3 is TGTGCCAGCAGCTTAGTTCCAGGCGGGGACTATGGCTACACCTTC.

The chain recombines TRBV12-3 or TRBV12-4 with TRBJ2-3; weak D call: TRBD2 (5 bases). This CDR3 region has 16 residues. V was shortened by 0 bases and J by 2 bases, with 12 bases between the two germline ends. CDR3 residues: CASSLALAGNTDTQYF. In DNA form, the CDR3 reads TGTGCCAGCAGTTTAGCGCTGGCGGGTAACACAGATACGCAGTATTTT.

The chain links TRBV6-2 or TRBV6-3 to TRBJ2-3; D unclear. CDR1 MNHEY and CDR2 SVGEGT come from the germline V gene. Deletions cut 2 bases from V and 6 bases from J, with 12 bases between. The length of the CDR3 is 14 residues. CDR3 nucleotides: TGTGCCAGCAGTTACGGGGTAGGGTTCGATACGCAGTATTTT. Translation: CASSYGVGFDTQYF.

The chain links TRBV11-3 to TRBJ1-2; 8 positions agree with TRBD1. V shed 6 bases and J 0 bases; nucleotides not matched to a gene: 6. In germline, CDR1 is SGHNT, CDR2 YENEEA. CDR3 length: 15 residues. CDR3 loop: CASSDQGASNYGYTF. DNA of the CDR3: TGTGCCAGCAGTGACCAGGGGGCTTCTAACTATGGCTACACCTTC.

The V call is TRBV6-2 or TRBV6-3, the J call TRBJ2-2; 7 positions match TRBD2. The CDR3 is 13 residues long. V shed 11 bases, J shed 4 bases, and the junction held 7 bases outside the gene matches. CDR1 is MNHEY and CDR2 is SVGEGT in the germline V gene. As DNA, the CDR3 is TGTGCCGGAAGACTAGCCGGCACCGGGGAGCTGTTTTTT. This encodes CAGRLAGTGELFF.

This clonotype was picked up a small number of times. The genes are TRBV28 and TRBJ2-1; 9 nucleotides line up with TRBD2. The trim removed 1 base at V and 12 bases at J, leaving 7 bases unmatched. The CDR3 is 14 amino acids. Germline V CDR1 and CDR2: MDHEN, SYDVKM. The CDR3 spells CASSLSLAGGVQFF. The CDR3 coding sequence is TGTGCCAGCAGTTTATCACTAGCGGGTGGAGTGCAGTTCTTC.

This clonotype has a count of ten or more. This chain uses TRBV7-2 with TRBJ1-2; TRBD1 matches 8 bases. Germline CDR1 and CDR2: SGHTA and FQGNSA. Losses at the gene ends were 1 base for V and 8 bases for J; bases not matched to a gene: 9. CDR3 size: 15 residues. This chain's CDR3 is CASSLVVQGAWGYTF. In DNA, the CDR3 is TGTGCCAGCAGCTTAGTGGTTCAGGGGGCTTGGGGCTACACCTTC.

A note on this clonotype: With a much larger clone just one base away, this may be a read error. V is TRBV7-6 and J is TRBJ1-1; no clear D gene. CDR1 and CDR2 (germline): SGHVS, FNYEAQ. This CDR3 is built from 13 residues. The CDR3 spells CASSFDTNTEASF. CDR3 coding DNA: TGTGCCAGCAGCTTCGACACGAACACTGAAGCTTCCTTT.

The table lists this clonotype with many counts. This chain uses TRBV7-9 with TRBJ1-1; tentative D call: TRBD1 (5 bases). This CDR3 spans 18 amino acids. The germline V gene has CDR1 SEHNR and CDR2 FQNEAQ (reference sequence). V lost 4 bases to trimming and J lost 1 base, with 22 bases between them. CDR3 protein: CASSSPSGTAHPNTEAFF. The CDR3 coding sequence is TGTGCCAGCAGCTCACCATCCGGGACGGCCCATCCGAACACTGAAGCTTTCTTT.

This clonotype was counted a few times. This chain connects TRBV6-2 or TRBV6-3 to TRBJ1-5; TRBD1 matches at 8 bases. The CDR3 is 17 amino acids. V gave up 5 bases and J gave up 0 bases; unmatched junction bases: 9. Germline V CDR1 and CDR2: MNHEY, SVGEGT. CDR3 nucleotide sequence: TGTGCCAGCAGTCAATGGACAGGGCCATATAGCAATCAGCCCCAGCATTTT. This sequence encodes CASSQWTGPYSNQPQHF.

The genes are TRBV5-6 and TRBJ1-2; the D is unclear. CDR1 and CDR2 from the germline V gene are SGHDT and YYEEEE. Between the trimmed V and J ends, which lost 5 bases and 3 bases, there was a span of 20 bases. The CDR3 is made up of 16 amino acids. The CDR3 DNA follows: TGTGCCAGCAGACACACGCAGACCCCGAGGTACTATGGCTACACCTTC. Its translation is CASRHTQTPRYYGYTF.

This clonotype was seen a few times. The rearrangement joins TRBV7-8 to TRBJ1-1, with no clear D. V was pared by 0 bases and J by 0 bases, with 8 bases between. The germline V gene encodes CDR1 SGHVS and CDR2 FQNEAQ. The CDR3 is made up of 15 amino acids. The chain's CDR3 is CASSLAVNMNTEAFF. The CDR3 DNA follows: TGTGCCAGCAGCTTAGCGGTCAACATGAACACTGAAGCTTTCTTT.

The rearrangement links TRBV24-1 to TRBJ2-1, with a tentative D call TRBD2 (6 bases). CDR1 KGHDR and CDR2 SFDVKD come from the germline V gene. V shed 2 bases and J shed 8 bases, with 12 bases lying between them. The CDR3 has 14 amino acids. The CDR3 DNA follows: TGTGCCACCAGTGATTGGGGGGAGCGGGATGAGCAGTTCTTC. The encoded protein is CATSDWGERDEQFF.